Listed here are 26 T cell receptor beta chains from one sample, sequenced in a study of T-cell memory formation after mild COVID-19. TCRdb re-derived calls from the 5' RACE reads in MiXCR, one entry per CDR3 protein. The sample yields hundreds of thousands of distinct CDR3 sequences, roughly 21% seen once. The sequencing input was PBMCs or a T cell subset sorted from them (not recorded which). The origin of the receptors is an adult woman who had mild COVID-19 (a few samples of this study predate the infection). Cell type and time point are not known.

The chain recombines TRBV24-1 with TRBJ2-2; weak D call: TRBD2 (6 bases). Germline V gives CDR1 KGHDR, CDR2 SFDVKD. V was clipped by 6 bases and J by 2 bases, with 15 bases between them. The CDR3 runs to 16 residues. The CDR3 DNA sequence: TGTGCCACCAGTCCGGGCCGGAGGGAAAACACCGGGGAGCTGTTTTTT. Its translation is CATSPGRRENTGELFF.

This clonotype was seen more than once but under ten times. The chain links TRBV18 to TRBJ2-5; D is unresolved. Trimming cost V 4 bases and J 7 bases, with 16 bases left between them. The CDR3 has 14 residues. The V gene's germline CDR1 is KGHSH and CDR2 LQKENI. The CDR3 reads CASSQMKTTGTQYF. The DNA for the CDR3 is TGTGCCAGCTCACAAATGAAAACAACCGGGACCCAGTACTTC.

V usage is TRBV28 and J usage is TRBJ2-7; 9 positions match TRBD1. This CDR3 contains 14 residues. Per germline, CDR1 MDHEN and CDR2 SYDVKM. After removal of 8 bases from V and 0 bases from J, the junction contained 5 bases not matched to a gene. The CDR3 sequence: CASGGTGSSYEQYF. CDR3 sequence (DNA): TGTGCCAGCGGAGGGACAGGGAGCTCCTACGAGCAGTACTTC.

The chain carries TRBV18 and TRBJ1-5; 9 bases are a match to TRBD1. With 6 bases clipped from V and 5 bases from J, the junction kept 8 bases outside the gene matches. This CDR3 contains 15 residues. From germline, CDR1 is KGHSH and CDR2 LQKENI. CDR3 sequence reads: CASSRDRERYQPQHF. The CDR3 DNA sequence: TGTGCCAGCTCGCGGGACAGGGAACGGTATCAGCCCCAGCATTTT.

The chain couples TRBV15 to TRBJ1-1; 8 bases are shared with TRBD1. J was trimmed by 6 bases and V by 5 bases; bases with no gene match: 8. Germline loops: CDR1 LNHNV, CDR2 YYDKDF (reference sequence). The CDR3 is made up of 14 amino acids. In nucleotides, the CDR3 is TGTGCCACCAGCGGGTACGGACAGGGCTCTGAAGCTTTCTTT. Its protein is CATSGYGQGSEAFF.

This chain links TRBV12-3 or TRBV12-4 with TRBJ2-7, with 12 positions matching TRBD1. This CDR3 contains 14 residues. Trimming took 5 bases from V and 6 from J; bases not matched to a gene: 5. The CDR3, as DNA: TGTGCCAGCAGTCCCGGGACAGGGGGCCCCGAGCAGTACTTC. This gives the protein CASSPGTGGPEQYF.

This clonotype was seen only a few times. This rearrangement joins TRBV6-2 or TRBV6-3 to TRBJ2-7; TRBD2 might be the D (6 bases). Trimming removed 2 bases at V and 3 bases at J, with 17 bases between. CDR3 length: 16 residues. CDR1 and CDR2 from the germline V gene are MNHEY and SVGEGT. The CDR3 DNA reads TGTGCCAGCAGTTACCGGGGGAGACAGCCTAACTACGAGCAGTACTTC. Its translation: CASSYRGRQPNYEQYF.

The chain uses TRBV6-2 or TRBV6-3 and TRBJ1-5; D not certain. Between the trimmed V and J ends, which lost 7 bases and 1 base, there was a span of 17 bases. Germline V gene lookup returns CDR1 MNHEY and CDR2 SVGEGT. The CDR3 has 16 residues. This CDR3 reads CASKDMVSESNQPQHF. As DNA, the CDR3 is TGTGCCAGCAAAGATATGGTATCAGAGAGCAATCAGCCCCAGCATTTT.

Here the CDR3 DNA reads TGTGCCAGCAGCCGGGGACAGGGCTCAGACGAGCAGTACTTC. It translates to CASSRGQGSDEQYF. The rearrangement joins TRBV5-5 to TRBJ2-7, with TRBD1 identical over 9 bases. The V gene end was trimmed by 4 bases and the J gene end by 5 bases; junction bases not matched to a gene: 7. This CDR3 region has 14 residues. Germline V gene lookup returns CDR1 SGHKS and CDR2 YYEKEE (reference sequence).

A few counts support this clonotype. The rearrangement links TRBV7-3 to TRBJ2-5, with D perhaps matching TRBD1 or TRBD2 (5 bases each). Trimming shortened V by 1 base and J by 1 base, and 10 bases separated the two germline ends. This CDR3 region has 15 residues. Germline CDR1 reads SGHTA; CDR2 reads FQGTGA. In DNA, the CDR3 is TGTGCCAGCAGCTTAATCCGGGGCCCCCAAGAGACCCAGTACTTC. This gives the protein CASSLIRGPQETQYF.

The rearrangement joins TRBV29-1 to TRBJ2-1; 9 bases agree with TRBD2. Germline CDR1 SQVTM, CDR2 ANQGSEA. V shed 7 bases, J shed 3 bases, and the junction held 13 bases outside the gene matches. The CDR3 has 16 residues. Here the CDR3 DNA reads TGCAGCGCACCTAATAGCGGGAGCAGGATCTACAATGAGCAGTTCTTC. It specifies CSAPNSGSRIYNEQFF.

The chain couples TRBV7-9 to TRBJ1-1; 8 nucleotides agree with TRBD1. The CDR3 is 15 amino acids. Germline V gene data show CDR1 as SEHNR and CDR2 as FQNEAQ (reference sequence). The junction had 11 bases not matched to a gene; V was cut back by 3 bases and J by 8 bases. CDR3 in amino acids: CASSFGINRDREAFF. Here the CDR3 DNA reads TGTGCCAGCAGCTTCGGAATAAACCGGGACAGGGAAGCTTTCTTT.

This clonotype was recorded only once. V and J are TRBV4-2 and TRBJ2-7, with D maybe TRBD1 (6 bases). The V gene's germline CDR1 is LGHNA and CDR2 YNFKEQ. Trimming shortened V by 4 bases and J by 5 bases, and 18 bases separated the two germline ends. The CDR3 has 15 amino acids. The CDR3 coding sequence is TGTGCCAGCAGCCGGCTAGGGGACACCGGGAACGAGCAGTACTTC. This translates into CASSRLGDTGNEQYF.

This clonotype came up a few times. The V gene is TRBV18, the J gene TRBJ2-5; unclear D gene. V lost 3 bases, J lost 5 bases, and 10 bases lay in between. Per germline, CDR1 KGHSH and CDR2 LQKENI. The CDR3 runs 13 residues. CDR3 region: CASSPALLETQYF. CDR3 in DNA: TGTGCCAGCTCACCGGCGCTATTGGAGACCCAGTACTTC.

In its sample, this clonotype was seen many times. The chain combines TRBV12-3 or TRBV12-4 with TRBJ2-7, with D possibly called TRBD1 or TRBD2 (5 bases each). V was pared by 5 bases and J by 6 bases, with 8 bases between. The CDR3 is 11 amino acids. The CDR3, as DNA: TGTGCCAGCAGTCCCGGGACCGAGCAGTACTTC. This gives the protein CASSPGTEQYF.

This clonotype was observed a handful of times. The chain couples TRBV6-5 to TRBJ2-7; 7 bases line up with TRBD2. Germline CDR1 reads MNHEY; CDR2 reads SVGAGI. The length of the CDR3 is 13 residues. V lost 8 bases, J lost 4 bases, and 8 bases stayed unmatched. The CDR3 is CASWGGSRYEQYF. The CDR3 DNA sequence: TGTGCCAGCTGGGGCGGGAGTCGGTACGAGCAGTACTTC.

In its sample, this clonotype was seen a few times. V usage is TRBV7-3 and J usage is TRBJ2-1; the match to TRBD2 covers 7 bases. This CDR3 has 14 residues. Germline lookup yields CDR1 SGHTA and CDR2 FQGTGA. Trimming cost V 5 bases and J 9 bases; bases outside gene matches: 10. The CDR3 DNA reads as TGTGCCAGCAGCCTCCTAAACTCGGGGGGTGAGCAGTTCTTC. Amino acid sequence: CASSLLNSGGEQFF.

V usage is TRBV7-6 and J usage is TRBJ2-7; 9 positions match TRBD1. Germline CDR1 is SGHVS and CDR2 is FNYEAQ. The CDR3 extends over 15 amino acids. The J segment lost 3 bases and the V segment lost 2 bases, leaving 5 bases of the junction unmatched. This CDR3 is CASSLWDREDYEQYF. The CDR3 DNA reads as TGTGCCAGCAGCTTATGGGACAGGGAAGACTACGAGCAGTACTTC.

The chain carries TRBV5-5 and TRBJ1-1; D ambiguous. The V gene lost 0 bases and the J gene lost 5 bases, with 11 bases spanning the gap. This CDR3 spans 14 amino acids. CDR1 and CDR2 from the germline V gene are SGHKS and YYEKEE (reference sequence). DNA for the CDR3: TGTGCCAGCAGCTTGGAGCCCGAAGGTACTGAAGCTTTCTTT. It codes for CASSLEPEGTEAFF.

The chain combines TRBV6-2 or TRBV6-3 with TRBJ1-2, with 8 bases identical to TRBD1. Germline values: CDR1 MNHEY, CDR2 SVGEGT. The CDR3 has 13 amino acids. The V and J ends lost 6 bases and 7 bases, in that order; junction bases with no gene match: 7. CDR3: CASRRQGKVGYTF. The CDR3 DNA sequence: TGTGCCAGCAGACGACAGGGGAAGGTTGGCTACACCTTC.

V gene TRBV7-3 combines with J gene TRBJ1-6; 10 bases are a match to TRBD1. The CDR3 runs to 15 residues. The germline CDR1 and CDR2 sequences are SGHTA and FQGTGA. V trimming: 5 bases; J trimming: 13 bases; junction bases outside the gene matches: 11. The CDR3 DNA follows: TGTGCCAGCAGCGCAACCGCCGGGACAGGGGAGCCCCTCCACTTT. It codes for CASSATAGTGEPLHF.

This clonotype was detected ten times or more. V and J are TRBV12-3 or TRBV12-4 and TRBJ2-2; D gene unclear. V lost 1 base and J lost 7, with 10 bases in between. CDR3 length: 14 residues. The CDR3 DNA reads as TGTGCCAGCAGTTTAGGTCGGACCAACGGGGAGCTGTTTTTT. Its translation: CASSLGRTNGELFF.

The table lists this clonotype with a few counts. The chain has TRBV20-1 and TRBJ2-5; 8 bases agree with TRBD2. The germline gives CDR1 DFQATT, CDR2 SNEGSKA (reference sequence). The junction had 12 bases not matched to a gene; V was cut back by 4 bases and J by 2 bases. The CDR3 is 16 amino acids. CDR3 in DNA: TGCAGTGCTAAAGATCCGAACGGGAGGGTTCAAGAGACCCAGTACTTC. Its translation: CSAKDPNGRVQETQYF.

This clonotype was counted a few times. V and J are TRBV24-1 and TRBJ1-5; unclear D gene. Trimming took 4 bases from V and 4 from J, leaving 10 bases between them. CDR1 KGHDR and CDR2 SFDVKD come from the germline V gene. This CDR3 region has 14 residues. This CDR3 is CATSDLTENQPQHF. DNA for the CDR3: TGTGCCACCAGTGACCTTACAGAGAATCAGCCCCAGCATTTT.

The sample holds one count of this clonotype. The chain employs TRBV4-2 and TRBJ2-7; D unclear. This CDR3 spans 17 amino acids. Per germline, CDR1 LGHNA and CDR2 YNFKEQ. V lost 0 bases and J 0 bases, leaving 15 bases between the germline ends. The CDR3 region has the DNA TGTGCCAGCAGCCAAGAGATGCACCGGTTTAGCTCCTACGAGCAGTACTTC. This translates into CASSQEMHRFSSYEQYF.

This clonotype was found a few times. The V and J genes are TRBV7-2 and TRBJ2-1; no clear D. The CDR3 is 16 residues long. V was cut by 1 base and J by 13 bases, with 23 bases left in between. The germline gives CDR1 SGHTA, CDR2 FQGNSA. For the CDR3, the DNA is TGTGCCAGCAGCTTAGGTCTCAGGAGCGAAACTAACCTACAGTTCTTC. This sequence encodes CASSLGLRSETNLQFF.